Listed below are T cell receptor beta chains from one sample, sequenced in a study of T cell responses to AZD1222 COVID-19 vaccine. Sequenced by immunoSEQ multiplex PCR; TCRdb stores in-frame clones only, minus some. The sample includes 90,000 to 120,000 clones, 87% of them seen just once. The sequencing here drew on peripheral blood, taken 28 days after the second AZD1222 dose. These receptors were obtained from an adult who received the AZD1222 COVID-19 vaccine. The CDR3 runs from the conserved cysteine through the conserved F or W. D genes are given only for firm matches. A row's size may be missing; if present it is once, few, many or a size class.

V gene: TRBV6-5; D gene: NA; J gene: TRBJ2-2; clone size: NA; CDR3 DNA: TGTGCCAGCAGTTATGAGGGGGCCGGGGAGCTGTTTTTT; CDR3 protein: CASSYEGAGELFF
V gene: TRBV10-3; D gene: TRBD1; J gene: TRBJ1-3; clone size: NA; CDR3 DNA: TGTGCCATCAGCCTCACAGGGGTATCTGGAAACACCATATATTTT; CDR3 protein: CAISLTGVSGNTIYF
V gene: TRBV4-2; D gene: TRBD2; J gene: TRBJ2-1; clone size: NA; CDR3 DNA: TGTGCCAGCAGCCAAGATGCTAGCGGGGGGGCCAATGAGCAGTTCTTC; CDR3 protein: CASSQDASGGANEQFF
V gene: TRBV7-2; D gene: NA; J gene: TRBJ1-5; clone size: NA; CDR3 DNA: TGTGCCAGCAGCCCGCAGGGGTTTGGACAGCCCCAGCATTTT; CDR3 protein: CASSPQGFGQPQHF
V gene: TRBV5-1; D gene: NA; J gene: TRBJ1-2; clone size: NA; CDR3 DNA: TGCGCCAGCAGCCCGGAAGGGGCCTCTAACTATGGCTACACCTTC; CDR3 protein: CASSPEGASNYGYTF
V gene: TRBV3-1/TRBV3-2; D gene: TRBD2; J gene: TRBJ2-1; clone size: NA; CDR3 DNA: TGTGCCAGCAGCCGCAACTTATGGGCGGGGGGGACCAATGAGCAGTTCTTC; CDR3 protein: CASSRNLWAGGTNEQFF
V gene: TRBV29-1; D gene: TRBD1; J gene: TRBJ1-2; clone size: NA; CDR3 DNA: TGCAGCGACTCCGGGACAGGGTTAAATGGCTACACCTTC; CDR3 protein: CSDSGTGLNGYTF
V gene: TRBV6-2/TRBV6-3; D gene: NA; J gene: TRBJ2-7; clone size: NA; CDR3 DNA: TGTGCCAGCAGCCCGGGGGTCTGGCAGTACTTC; CDR3 protein: CASSPGVWQYF
V gene: TRBV9; D gene: TRBD1; J gene: TRBJ2-5; clone size: NA; CDR3 DNA: TGTGCCAGCAGCGTAGGGGGACAGGGTGATCTGAACCAGTACTTC; CDR3 protein: CASSVGGQGDLNQYF
V gene: TRBV4-1; D gene: NA; J gene: TRBJ2-5; clone size: NA; CDR3 DNA: TGCGCCAGCAGCCCCAAGGGGGGTTCGGAGACCCAGTACTTC; CDR3 protein: CASSPKGGSETQYF
V gene: TRBV4-3; D gene: TRBD2; J gene: TRBJ2-1; clone size: once; CDR3 DNA: TGCGCCAGCAGCCAAGTTCCGCGGGGGGACCCCTACAATGAGCAGTTCTTC; CDR3 protein: CASSQVPRGDPYNEQFF